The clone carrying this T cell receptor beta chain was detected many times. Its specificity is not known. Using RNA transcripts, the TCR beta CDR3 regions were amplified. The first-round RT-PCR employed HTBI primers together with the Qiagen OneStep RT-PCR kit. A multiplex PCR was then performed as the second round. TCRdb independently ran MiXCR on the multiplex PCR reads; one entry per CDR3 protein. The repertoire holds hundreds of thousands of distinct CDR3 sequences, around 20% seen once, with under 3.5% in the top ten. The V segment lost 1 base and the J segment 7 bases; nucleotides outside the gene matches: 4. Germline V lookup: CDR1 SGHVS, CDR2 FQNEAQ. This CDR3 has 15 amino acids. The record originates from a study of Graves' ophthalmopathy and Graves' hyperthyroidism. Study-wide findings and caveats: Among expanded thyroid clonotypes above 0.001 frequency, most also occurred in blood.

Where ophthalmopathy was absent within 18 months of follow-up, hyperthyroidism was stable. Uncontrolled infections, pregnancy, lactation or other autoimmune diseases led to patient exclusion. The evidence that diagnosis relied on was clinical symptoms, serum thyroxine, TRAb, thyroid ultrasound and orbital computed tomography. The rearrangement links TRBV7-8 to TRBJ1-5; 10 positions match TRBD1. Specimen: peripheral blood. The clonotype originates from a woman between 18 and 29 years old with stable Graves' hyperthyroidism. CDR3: CASSLGDRGYQPQHF. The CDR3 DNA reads TGTGCCAGCAGCTTAGGGGACAGGGGATACCAGCCCCAGCATTTT.